The rows below give T cell receptor beta chains drawn from one sample of a study of follicular helper T cells after annual influenza vaccination. Libraries were prepared by immunoSEQ multiplex PCR; TCRdb keeps only in-frame clonotypes and omits some of them. The sample carries about 6,800 clones, about four fifths recorded once. Sample: CXCR5- memory CD4+ T cells sorted from blood, taken 7 days after influenza vaccination. The receptors here all came from an adult who received the influenza vaccine. CDR3s include the opening cysteine and the closing phenylalanine or tryptophan. Fields, in order: clone size, J gene, D gene, V gene, CDR3 protein, CDR3 DNA. The D gene is left open where the match is weak. The size of a clone is reported for some rows only, either as once, few or many, or as a class for expanded clones.

abundance: .; j_gene: TRBJ2-2; d_gene: TRBD2; v_gene: TRBV28; CDR3aa: CASSSEFRTSGREITGELFF; CDR3nt: TGTGCCAGCAGTTCCGAATTTAGGACTAGCGGGAGGGAGATCACCGGGGAGCTGTTTTTT
abundance: .; j_gene: TRBJ1-1; d_gene: .; v_gene: TRBV10-1; CDR3aa: CASSESGKGTEAFF; CDR3nt: TGCGCCAGCAGTGAGTCGGGGAAGGGCACTGAAGCTTTCTTT
abundance: .; j_gene: TRBJ1-5; d_gene: .; v_gene: TRBV28; CDR3aa: CASSSSGNQPQHF; CDR3nt: TGTGCCAGCAGTTCCTCGGGCAATCAGCCCCAGCATTTT
abundance: .; j_gene: TRBJ1-2; d_gene: .; v_gene: TRBV29-1; CDR3aa: CSVEEDVSPNYGYTF; CDR3nt: TGCAGCGTTGAAGAGGACGTCTCGCCTAACTATGGCTACACCTTC
abundance: .; j_gene: TRBJ2-2; d_gene: .; v_gene: TRBV4-3; CDR3aa: CASSQSPGTSNTGELFF; CDR3nt: TGCGCCAGCAGCCAGAGTCCAGGGACTTCTAACACCGGGGAGCTGTTTTTT
abundance: .; j_gene: TRBJ2-1; d_gene: TRBD1; v_gene: TRBV27; CDR3aa: CASSSGRGRWNEQFF; CDR3nt: TGTGCCAGCAGTTCGGGAAGGGGGCGCTGGAATGAGCAGTTCTTC
abundance: .; j_gene: TRBJ1-5; d_gene: .; v_gene: TRBV27; CDR3aa: CASSPTDSNQPQHF; CDR3nt: TGTGCCAGCAGTCCTACGGATAGCAATCAGCCCCAGCATTTT
abundance: .; j_gene: TRBJ2-7; d_gene: TRBD1; v_gene: TRBV18; CDR3aa: CASSTGQGVRGEQYF; CDR3nt: TGTGCCAGCTCAACGGGACAGGGTGTGAGGGGCGAGCAGTACTTC
abundance: .; j_gene: TRBJ1-1; d_gene: TRBD1; v_gene: TRBV15; CDR3aa: CATSTDRAGTEAFF; CDR3nt: TGTGCCACCAGCACGGACAGGGCGGGCACTGAAGCTTTCTTT
abundance: once; j_gene: TRBJ1-1; d_gene: .; v_gene: TRBV10-1; CDR3aa: CASSEHRNTEAFF; CDR3nt: TGCGCCAGCAGTGAACACAGGAACACTGAAGCTTTCTTT
abundance: .; j_gene: TRBJ1-1; d_gene: .; v_gene: TRBV18; CDR3aa: CASSPQTAARTEAFF; CDR3nt: TGTGCCAGCTCACCACAGACAGCGGCTAGGACTGAAGCTTTCTTT
abundance: .; j_gene: TRBJ1-1; d_gene: .; v_gene: TRBV5-8; CDR3aa: CASSTGQIEDTEAFF; CDR3nt: TGTGCCAGCAGCACCGGACAGATTGAAGACACTGAAGCTTTCTTT
abundance: few; j_gene: TRBJ2-2; d_gene: .; v_gene: TRBV19; CDR3aa: CASSIGGSTGELFF; CDR3nt: TGTGCCAGTAGTATAGGGGGGTCAACCGGGGAGCTGTTTTTT
abundance: .; j_gene: TRBJ2-2; d_gene: .; v_gene: TRBV4-3; CDR3aa: CANSQGATTTGELFF; CDR3nt: TGCGCCAACAGCCAAGGGGCCACCACAACCGGGGAGCTGTTTTTT
abundance: .; j_gene: TRBJ2-2; d_gene: TRBD2; v_gene: TRBV13; CDR3aa: CASSPLAAGELFF; CDR3nt: TGTGCCAGCAGCCCGCTAGCGGCCGGGGAGCTGTTTTTT
abundance: .; j_gene: TRBJ1-4; d_gene: TRBD1; v_gene: TRBV27; CDR3aa: CASSFRSGGREKLFF; CDR3nt: TGTGCCAGCAGTTTTCGTTCAGGGGGCCGCGAAAAACTGTTTTTT
abundance: .; j_gene: TRBJ2-1; d_gene: .; v_gene: TRBV5-1; CDR3aa: CASSLNLGIRNEQFF; CDR3nt: TGCGCCAGCAGCTTGAATCTGGGGATAAGGAATGAGCAGTTCTTC
abundance: .; j_gene: TRBJ1-1; d_gene: .; v_gene: TRBV2; CDR3aa: CASRKQGNTEAFF; CDR3nt: TGTGCCAGCAGGAAACAGGGGAACACTGAAGCTTTCTTT
abundance: few; j_gene: TRBJ2-7; d_gene: TRBD1; v_gene: TRBV18; CDR3aa: CASSPKQGLTYEQYF; CDR3nt: TGTGCCAGCTCACCTAAACAGGGGTTAACCTACGAGCAGTACTTC
abundance: .; j_gene: TRBJ2-7; d_gene: TRBD1; v_gene: TRBV5-1; CDR3aa: CASSLELGQAGSNEQYF; CDR3nt: TGCGCCAGCAGCTTGGAACTAGGACAGGCAGGTTCCAACGAGCAGTACTTC
abundance: once; j_gene: TRBJ1-3; d_gene: .; v_gene: TRBV18; CDR3aa: CASSPPSVPSGNTIYF; CDR3nt: TGTGCCAGCTCACCACCTTCGGTACCCTCTGGAAACACCATATATTTT
abundance: .; j_gene: TRBJ2-7; d_gene: TRBD1; v_gene: TRBV10-3; CDR3aa: CAISEGDRGYEQYF; CDR3nt: TGTGCCATCAGTGAGGGGGACAGGGGTTACGAGCAGTACTTC
abundance: .; j_gene: TRBJ2-1; d_gene: .; v_gene: TRBV4-1; CDR3aa: CASSPETESSYNEQFF; CDR3nt: TGCGCCAGCAGCCCTGAGACGGAGAGCTCCTACAATGAGCAGTTCTTC
abundance: .; j_gene: TRBJ1-2; d_gene: .; v_gene: TRBV7-2; CDR3aa: CASSSPSSRGGYGYTF; CDR3nt: TGTGCCAGCAGCTCCCCCTCGTCGAGGGGAGGCTATGGCTACACCTTC
abundance: .; j_gene: TRBJ2-7; d_gene: TRBD2; v_gene: TRBV4-1; CDR3aa: CASGKALTSGSSYEQYF; CDR3nt: TGCGCCAGCGGCAAAGCGCTGACTAGCGGAAGCTCCTACGAGCAGTACTTC
abundance: once; j_gene: TRBJ2-1; d_gene: TRBD2; v_gene: TRBV4-2; CDR3aa: CASSLSGGSVAYEQFF; CDR3nt: TGTGCCAGCAGCCTTTCTGGCGGGAGCGTTGCCTATGAGCAGTTCTTC
abundance: .; j_gene: TRBJ2-2; d_gene: .; v_gene: TRBV28; CDR3aa: CASVNTGTGELFF; CDR3nt: TGTGCCAGCGTGAATACAGGAACCGGGGAGCTGTTTTTT
abundance: .; j_gene: TRBJ2-1; d_gene: .; v_gene: TRBV18; CDR3aa: CASRPQQGDNEQFF; CDR3nt: TGTGCCAGCCGCCCCCAACAGGGTGACAATGAGCAGTTCTTC
abundance: .; j_gene: TRBJ2-6; d_gene: .; v_gene: TRBV10-2; CDR3aa: CASIGQPSGANVLTF; CDR3nt: TGCGCCAGCATTGGACAGCCCTCTGGGGCCAACGTCCTGACTTTC
abundance: once; j_gene: TRBJ2-7; d_gene: TRBD2; v_gene: TRBV5-6; CDR3aa: CASSSGGLAALKKSYEQYF; CDR3nt: TGTGCCAGCAGCTCCGGCGGACTAGCGGCATTAAAGAAGTCCTACGAGCAGTACTTC
abundance: .; j_gene: TRBJ2-7; d_gene: TRBD2; v_gene: TRBV28; CDR3aa: CASTLSGASYEQYF; CDR3nt: TGTGCCAGCACCCTCAGCGGGGCCTCCTACGAGCAGTACTTC
abundance: .; j_gene: TRBJ1-2; d_gene: .; v_gene: TRBV10-2; CDR3aa: CASSPTGNYGYTF; CDR3nt: TGCGCCAGCAGTCCAACAGGGAACTATGGCTACACCTTC
abundance: .; j_gene: TRBJ2-5; d_gene: TRBD2; v_gene: TRBV10-1; CDR3aa: CASSEVGLAGGETQYF; CDR3nt: TGCGCCAGCAGTGAGGTGGGACTAGCGGGAGGAGAGACCCAGTACTTC
abundance: .; j_gene: TRBJ2-5; d_gene: TRBD2; v_gene: TRBV5-1; CDR3aa: CASSPTPVGSGAETQYF; CDR3nt: TGCGCCAGCAGTCCGACCCCGGTTGGTAGCGGGGCGGAGACCCAGTACTTC
abundance: .; j_gene: TRBJ2-2; d_gene: .; v_gene: TRBV7-2; CDR3aa: CASSLNQANTGELFF; CDR3nt: TGTGCCAGCAGCTTAAACCAGGCGAACACCGGGGAGCTGTTTTTT
abundance: .; j_gene: TRBJ1-2; d_gene: TRBD1; v_gene: TRBV27; CDR3aa: CASSGTGTNYGYTF; CDR3nt: TGTGCCAGCAGTGGGACAGGGACTAACTATGGCTACACCTTC
abundance: .; j_gene: TRBJ2-3; d_gene: .; v_gene: TRBV19; CDR3aa: CASSGQRDTQYF; CDR3nt: TGTGCCAGTAGTGGCCAGCGAGATACGCAGTATTTT
abundance: once; j_gene: TRBJ2-5; d_gene: TRBD2; v_gene: TRBV7-9; CDR3aa: CASSLAGPLAGGRETQYF; CDR3nt: TGTGCCAGCAGCTTAGCCGGGCCTCTAGCGGGGGGACGAGAGACCCAGTACTTC
abundance: .; j_gene: TRBJ2-2; d_gene: TRBD1; v_gene: TRBV4-3; CDR3aa: CASSQVEGQGVNTGELFF; CDR3nt: TGCGCCAGCAGCCAAGTCGAGGGACAGGGGGTCAACACCGGGGAGCTGTTTTTT
abundance: .; j_gene: TRBJ1-5; d_gene: .; v_gene: TRBV19; CDR3aa: CASWGGAGQPQHF; CDR3nt: TGTGCCAGTTGGGGGGGGGCTGGTCAGCCCCAGCATTTT
abundance: .; j_gene: TRBJ2-1; d_gene: .; v_gene: TRBV9; CDR3aa: CASSVGGTSYNEQFF; CDR3nt: TGTGCCAGCAGCGTAGGCGGGACCTCCTACAATGAGCAGTTCTTC
abundance: once; j_gene: TRBJ1-4; d_gene: .; v_gene: TRBV5-6; CDR3aa: CASSLWGDGATNEKLFF; CDR3nt: TGTGCCAGCAGCTTGTGGGGAGACGGGGCAACTAATGAAAAACTGTTTTTT
abundance: .; j_gene: TRBJ2-1; d_gene: .; v_gene: TRBV2; CDR3aa: CASNAYNEQFF; CDR3nt: TGTGCCAGCAATGCGTACAATGAGCAGTTCTTC
abundance: .; j_gene: TRBJ2-4; d_gene: .; v_gene: TRBV7-9; CDR3aa: CASSIAGNIQYF; CDR3nt: TGTGCCAGCAGCATCGCCGGGAACATTCAGTACTTC
abundance: .; j_gene: TRBJ2-2; d_gene: TRBD2; v_gene: TRBV5-1; CDR3aa: CASSPSAGGHTGELFF; CDR3nt: TGCGCCAGCAGCCCCTCAGCGGGGGGACACACCGGGGAGCTGTTTTTT
abundance: .; j_gene: TRBJ1-2; d_gene: TRBD1; v_gene: TRBV6-5; CDR3aa: CASRGQIYGYTF; CDR3nt: TGTGCCAGCAGGGGACAGATCTATGGCTACACCTTC
abundance: once; j_gene: TRBJ2-1; d_gene: .; v_gene: TRBV6-1; CDR3aa: CAILQVRSYNEQFF; CDR3nt: TGTGCCATCCTACAGGTCCGCTCCTACAATGAGCAGTTCTTC
abundance: .; j_gene: TRBJ1-1; d_gene: .; v_gene: TRBV29-1; CDR3aa: CSVERTAEAFF; CDR3nt: TGCAGCGTTGAACGGACGGCTGAAGCTTTCTTT
abundance: .; j_gene: TRBJ1-1; d_gene: .; v_gene: TRBV11-2; CDR3aa: CASSLGSGQGEAFF; CDR3nt: TGTGCCAGCAGCTTAGGGTCTGGGCAGGGCGAAGCTTTCTTT
abundance: .; j_gene: TRBJ2-7; d_gene: TRBD1; v_gene: TRBV18; CDR3aa: CASSPQGASSHEQYF; CDR3nt: TGTGCCAGCTCACCGCAGGGGGCGTCGTCCCACGAGCAGTACTTC
abundance: once; j_gene: TRBJ2-1; d_gene: TRBD2; v_gene: TRBV18; CDR3aa: CASSMGTSGRINEQFF; CDR3nt: TGTGCCAGCTCAATGGGGACTAGCGGGAGGATAAATGAGCAGTTCTTC
abundance: .; j_gene: TRBJ2-3; d_gene: .; v_gene: TRBV11-3; CDR3aa: CASSSQGSSDTQYF; CDR3nt: TGTGCCAGCAGTTCTCAGGGGTCCTCAGATACGCAGTATTTT
abundance: .; j_gene: TRBJ2-1; d_gene: .; v_gene: TRBV28; CDR3aa: CAVKGTAGEINNEQFF; CDR3nt: TGTGCCGTAAAAGGGACAGCGGGAGAGATAAACAATGAGCAGTTCTTC
abundance: .; j_gene: TRBJ2-2; d_gene: TRBD2; v_gene: TRBV4-2; CDR3aa: CASQPLLAATNTGELFF; CDR3nt: TGTGCCAGCCAACCATTACTAGCGGCTACGAACACCGGGGAGCTGTTTTTT
abundance: .; j_gene: TRBJ1-2; d_gene: .; v_gene: TRBV7-9; CDR3aa: CASSLVTGLRYTF; CDR3nt: TGTGCCAGCAGCTTGGTAACAGGGTTGCGCTACACCTTC
abundance: few; j_gene: TRBJ1-5; d_gene: .; v_gene: TRBV19; CDR3aa: CATQGPGSNQPQHF; CDR3nt: TGTGCCACTCAGGGGCCTGGGAGCAATCAGCCCCAGCATTTT
abundance: .; j_gene: TRBJ2-5; d_gene: .; v_gene: TRBV7-2; CDR3aa: CASSLAAGRQTQYF; CDR3nt: TGTGCCAGCAGCTTAGCGGCAGGGAGACAGACCCAGTACTTC
abundance: .; j_gene: TRBJ2-1; d_gene: TRBD2; v_gene: TRBV28; CDR3aa: CASSYSTSGRNEQFF; CDR3nt: TGTGCCAGCAGTTATTCGACTAGCGGACGCAATGAGCAGTTCTTC
abundance: .; j_gene: TRBJ2-7; d_gene: TRBD2; v_gene: TRBV5-1; CDR3aa: CASSFYSGRADEQYF; CDR3nt: TGCGCCAGCAGCTTCTATAGCGGGAGGGCCGACGAGCAGTACTTC